This entry features one TCR beta chain sequence. Its antigen is still unknown. These data originate in a study of OX40 agonist ivuxolimab in advanced cancers. Across the study: Patients were treated with ivuxolimab, an agonistic anti-OX40 (CD134) antibody.

Study-level points and caveats: CD8+ T cells were the subset that, on average, had more expanded clones than CD4+.

V was pared by 4 bases and J by 3 bases, with 17 bases of the junction left unmatched. CDR1 is SGDLS and CDR2 is YYNGEE in the germline V gene. The CDR3 is made up of 19 amino acids. Sequenced by immunoSEQ multiplex PCR; TCRdb stores in-frame clones only, minus some. Among about 32,000 clones, 90% to 95% were seen once, and the ten largest hold about 4.4%. Sequenced here: CD4+ or CD8+ T cells sorted from blood, sampled in a trial of the OX40 agonist ivuxolimab. V is TRBV9 and J is TRBJ2-1; 9 bases map to TRBD2. This receptor was taken from an adult with an advanced solid tumor such as melanoma, head and neck, liver or kidney cancer. The DNA for the CDR3 is TGTGCCAGCAGCCCACGAGGGTCTAGCGGGGAGGGGAACTACAATGAGCAGTTCTTC. This encodes CASSPRGSSGEGNYNEQFF.